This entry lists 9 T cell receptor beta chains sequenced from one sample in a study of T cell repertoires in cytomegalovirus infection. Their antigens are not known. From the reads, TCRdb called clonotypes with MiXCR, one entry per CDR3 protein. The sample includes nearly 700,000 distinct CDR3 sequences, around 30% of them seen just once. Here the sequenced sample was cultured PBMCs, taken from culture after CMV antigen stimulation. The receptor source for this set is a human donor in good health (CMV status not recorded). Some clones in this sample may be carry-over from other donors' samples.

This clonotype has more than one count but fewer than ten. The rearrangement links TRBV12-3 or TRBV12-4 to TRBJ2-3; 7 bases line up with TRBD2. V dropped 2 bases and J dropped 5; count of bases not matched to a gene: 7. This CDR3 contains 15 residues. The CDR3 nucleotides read TGTGCCAGCAGTTTACGGGGCGGGGGAGGAGATACGCAGTATTTT. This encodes CASSLRGGGGDTQYF.

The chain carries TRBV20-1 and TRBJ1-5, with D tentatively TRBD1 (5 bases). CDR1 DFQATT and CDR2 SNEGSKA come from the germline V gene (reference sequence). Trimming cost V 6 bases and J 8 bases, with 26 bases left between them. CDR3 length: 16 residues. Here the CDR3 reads CSAQKGTPGPIKPQHF. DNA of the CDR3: TGCAGTGCGCAAAAAGGGACGCCGGGGCCCATCAAGCCCCAGCATTTT.

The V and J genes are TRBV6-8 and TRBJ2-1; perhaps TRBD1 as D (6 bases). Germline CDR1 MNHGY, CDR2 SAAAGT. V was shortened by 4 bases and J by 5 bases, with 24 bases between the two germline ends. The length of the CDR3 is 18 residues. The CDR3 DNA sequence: TGTGCCAGCAGTTTCCCCTCCTCAACAGGGAAAGGAGACAATGAGCAGTTCTTC. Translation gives CASSFPSSTGKGDNEQFF.

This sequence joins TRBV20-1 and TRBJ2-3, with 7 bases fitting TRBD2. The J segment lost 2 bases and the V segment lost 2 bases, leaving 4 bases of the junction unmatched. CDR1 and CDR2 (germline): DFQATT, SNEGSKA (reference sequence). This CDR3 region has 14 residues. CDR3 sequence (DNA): TGCAGTGCTAGAATGGGGGGGGTCACAGATACGCAGTATTTT. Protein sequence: CSARMGGVTDTQYF.

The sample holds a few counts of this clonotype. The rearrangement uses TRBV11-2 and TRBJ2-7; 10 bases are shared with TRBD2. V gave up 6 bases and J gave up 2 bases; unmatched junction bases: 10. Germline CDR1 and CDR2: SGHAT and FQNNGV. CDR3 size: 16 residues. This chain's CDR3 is CASSQSLAGVPYEQYF. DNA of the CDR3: TGTGCCAGCAGTCAAAGCCTAGCGGGAGTTCCCTACGAGCAGTACTTC.

The CDR3 here is CASKNRRSTDTQYF. The CDR3 DNA is TGTGCCAGCAAAAATCGGAGGTCCACAGATACGCAGTATTTT. J is TRBJ2-3 and V is TRBV28, with D perhaps TRBD2 (5 bases). The ends were cut back, 7 bases at V and 2 bases at J, with 13 bases in the middle. Germline-derived CDR1 and CDR2 are MDHEN and SYDVKM. The CDR3 length is 14 residues.

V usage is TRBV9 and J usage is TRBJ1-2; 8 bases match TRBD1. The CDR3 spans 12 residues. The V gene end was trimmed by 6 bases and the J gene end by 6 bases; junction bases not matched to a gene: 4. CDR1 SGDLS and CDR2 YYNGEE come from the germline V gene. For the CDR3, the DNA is TGTGCCAGCACTAAGGACAGGGATGGCTACACCTTC. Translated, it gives CASTKDRDGYTF.

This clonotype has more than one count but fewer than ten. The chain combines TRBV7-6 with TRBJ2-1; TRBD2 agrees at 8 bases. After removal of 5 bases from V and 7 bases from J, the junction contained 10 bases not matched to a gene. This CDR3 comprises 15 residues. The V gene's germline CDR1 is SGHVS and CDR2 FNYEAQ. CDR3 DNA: TGTGCCAGCAGCACCGGGGGGGCCGTTAGAAATGAGCAGTTCTTC. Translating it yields CASSTGGAVRNEQFF.

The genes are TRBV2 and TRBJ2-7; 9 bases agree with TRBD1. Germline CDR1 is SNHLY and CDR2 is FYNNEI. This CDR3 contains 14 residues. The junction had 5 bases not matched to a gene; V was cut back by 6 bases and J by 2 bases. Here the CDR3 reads CASSDRGGPYEQYF. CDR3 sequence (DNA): TGTGCCAGCAGCGACAGGGGGGGACCCTACGAGCAGTACTTC.